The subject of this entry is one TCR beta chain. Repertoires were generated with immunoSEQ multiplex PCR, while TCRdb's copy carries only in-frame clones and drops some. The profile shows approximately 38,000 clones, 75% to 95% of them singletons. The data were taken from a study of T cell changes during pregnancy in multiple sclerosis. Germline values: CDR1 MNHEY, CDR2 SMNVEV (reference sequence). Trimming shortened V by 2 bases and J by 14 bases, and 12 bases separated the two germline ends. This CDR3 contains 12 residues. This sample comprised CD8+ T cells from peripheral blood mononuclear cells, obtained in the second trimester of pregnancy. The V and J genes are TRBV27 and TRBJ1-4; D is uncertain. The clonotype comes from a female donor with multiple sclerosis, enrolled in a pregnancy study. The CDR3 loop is CASSLNQRHLFF. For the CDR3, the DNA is TGTGCCAGCAGTTTAAACCAGCGGCATCTGTTTTTT.